This TCR beta chain derives from a study of T-cell reconstitution after alpha-beta-depleted transplantation in children. Preparation of the TCRbeta library was carried out with unique molecular identifiers. TCRdb recomputed calls from the PCR reads with MiXCR, one row per CDR3 protein. The sample holds around 700,000 distinct CDR3 sequences; about an eighth are singletons and the top ten take around 0.8%. CDR1 SQVTM and CDR2 ANQGSEA come from the germline V gene. V lost 4 bases, J lost 9 bases, and 7 bases stayed unmatched. This CDR3 region has 13 residues. Findings and limits, study-wide: Hyperexpanded clones declined; after one year, newly produced T cells mostly supplied diversity.

This clonotype occurred many times. Its antigen remains unknown. The sequence derives from a girl aged 2 to 10 with congenital amegakaryocytic thrombocytopenia, due to receive a stem cell transplant. The rearrangement joins TRBV29-1 to TRBJ2-1; 9 positions match TRBD2. This specimen was PBMCs, taken before TCRalphabeta/CD19-depleted stem cell transplant. Here the CDR3 DNA reads TGCAGCGTTGTATTAGCGGGAGAGGGTGAGCAGTTCTTC. Translation gives CSVVLAGEGEQFF.